The rows below give T cell receptor beta chains drawn from one sample of a study of blood T cell repertoires in COVID-19. This table comes from immunoSEQ multiplex PCR, and its TCRdb copy is limited to in-frame clones, with some not included. The sample contains hundreds of thousands of clones, 86% of which appear only once. The sample consisted of peripheral blood. Receptors were obtained from a woman aged 60-70 years with COVID-19, enrolled during active disease. Both conserved end residues are part of each CDR3. The size of a clone is reported for some rows only, either as once, few or many, or as a class for expanded clones.

v_call,clone_size,cdr3_aa
TRBV9,NA,CASSDQIQGAGNTIYF
TRBV4-1,NA,CASSPGLAPTKNIQYF
TRBV11-3,NA,CASSPRTGGGGNTIYF
TRBV21-1,NA,CASSGSRLAEDTQYF
TRBV14,NA,CASSQEPGRETQYF
TRBV5-3,few,CARSPRVRRSGRQPQHF
TRBV5-4,NA,CASSLATTYEQYF
TRBV12-3/TRBV12-4,NA,CASSLYRGETQYF
TRBV4-3,NA,CASSQAAGGNTGELFF
TRBV7-6,NA,CASSLSRQGGTDTQYF
TRBV15,once,CATSRAGTGILEAFF
TRBV9,few,CASSVGQGANYNSPLHF
TRBV4-2,NA,CASSPPGQVNSPLHF
TRBV28,NA,CASSSPDRDTEAFF
TRBV18,NA,CASSPARSGNGYTF
TRBV5-5,NA,CASSLLPGDYGYTF
TRBV19,once,CASSRRTDRSYEQYF
TRBV20-1,once,CSARRGSGYTF
TRBV11-1,NA,CASSFRLAGSTDTQYF
TRBV9,NA,CASSPEGTVYEQYF
TRBV4-1,few,CASSQDTGSYNSPLHF
TRBV9,NA,CASSVLGKAVSATQYF
TRBV5-1,NA,CASRVESTYEQYF
TRBV5-1,NA,CASSKPTSGGANEQFF
TRBV6-5,NA,CASQRGHLDDTEAFF
TRBV6-1,NA,CASSDRESTEAFF
TRBV11-1,NA,CASSLQGRNSPLHF
TRBV6-5,NA,CASSYSNQDGYTF
TRBV18,NA,CASSPLDGGKGDTQYF
TRBV27,many,CASTQSGVNNEQFF
TRBV28,NA,CASTNPRLAGGVDEQFF
TRBV10-3,NA,CAISDSAQGAWQPQHF
TRBV7-9,once,CASSPRGIDSYNSPLHF
TRBV19,NA,CAITSREGLAGGLGTDTQYF
TRBV27,NA,CASTSWGGGPDNEQFF
TRBV6-6,NA,CASSYLGGMSTEAFF
TRBV4-1,NA,CASSHAPGQLYGYTF
TRBV29-1,NA,CSVGLAGYEQYF
TRBV9,NA,CASSPRPSGGLETQYF
TRBV19,NA,CASSRTGAGTSYNEQFF
TRBV5-6,NA,CASRFTSTGANVLTF
TRBV5-6,NA,CASSLGQGARTFGQPQHF
TRBV14,NA,CASSQDGAFYEQYF
TRBV6-6,few,CASSLDSNYGYTF
TRBV4-2,once,CASSQDQAGRTDTQYF
TRBV7-9,NA,CASSLAPSSSGEQFF
TRBV10-3,NA,CAISSRDSNYGYTF
TRBV29-1,NA,CSVETGRNTEAFF
TRBV5-1,NA,CASSPGTGGAGTEAFF